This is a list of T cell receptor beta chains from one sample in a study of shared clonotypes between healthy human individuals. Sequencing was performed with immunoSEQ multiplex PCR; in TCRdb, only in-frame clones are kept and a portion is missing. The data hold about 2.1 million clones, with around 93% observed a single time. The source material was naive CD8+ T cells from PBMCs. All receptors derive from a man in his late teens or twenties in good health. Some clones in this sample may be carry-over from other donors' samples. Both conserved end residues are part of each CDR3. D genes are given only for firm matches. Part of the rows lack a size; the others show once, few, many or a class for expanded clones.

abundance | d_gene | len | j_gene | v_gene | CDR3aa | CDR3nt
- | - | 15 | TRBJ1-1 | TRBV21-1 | CASSISGTARPEAFF | TGTGCCAGCAGCATTTCCGGGACAGCCAGACCCGAAGCTTTCTTT
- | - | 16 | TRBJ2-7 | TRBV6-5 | CASSYSKRGGSYEQYF | TGTGCCAGCAGTTACTCGAAACGGGGCGGATCCTACGAGCAGTACTTC
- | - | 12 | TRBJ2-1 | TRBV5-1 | CASSSVSNEQFF | TGCGCCAGCAGCTCAGTGTCCAATGAGCAGTTCTTC
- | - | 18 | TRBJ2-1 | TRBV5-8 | CASTRGTFSGGSYNEQFF | TGTGCCAGCACCAGGGGCACATTTTCGGGGGGATCCTACAATGAGCAGTTCTTC
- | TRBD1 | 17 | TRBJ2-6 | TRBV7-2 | CASSLADRGAGANVLTF | TGTGCCAGCAGCTTAGCGGACAGGGGTGCTGGGGCCAACGTCCTGACTTTC
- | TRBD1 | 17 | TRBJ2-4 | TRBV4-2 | CASSPPTGLGAKNIQYF | TGTGCCAGCAGCCCCCCGACAGGGCTGGGAGCCAAAAACATTCAGTACTTC
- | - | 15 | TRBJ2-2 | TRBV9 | CASTPGGRATGELFF | TGTGCCAGCACCCCAGGGGGGAGGGCCACCGGGGAGCTGTTTTTT
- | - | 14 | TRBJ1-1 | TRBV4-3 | CASSQDPGSTEAFF | TGCGCCAGCAGCCAAGATCCAGGGAGCACTGAAGCTTTCTTT
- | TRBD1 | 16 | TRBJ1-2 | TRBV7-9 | CASSSRTGGLDYGYTF | TGTGCCAGCAGCTCCCGGACAGGGGGCTTGGACTATGGCTACACCTTC
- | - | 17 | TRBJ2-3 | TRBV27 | CASSLSPWATGADTQYF | TGTGCCAGCAGTTTATCTCCCTGGGCGACAGGTGCAGATACGCAGTATTTT
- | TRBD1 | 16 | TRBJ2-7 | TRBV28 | CASSYQTGPSSYEQYF | TGTGCCAGCAGTTACCAGACAGGGCCAAGCTCCTACGAGCAGTACTTC
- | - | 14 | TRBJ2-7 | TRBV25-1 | CASSEYDIGYEQYF | TGTGCCAGCAGTGAATATGACATAGGCTACGAGCAGTACTTC
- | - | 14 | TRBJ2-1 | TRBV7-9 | CASRLSDYSNEQFF | TGTGCCAGCAGACTAAGCGACTACTCTAATGAGCAGTTCTTC
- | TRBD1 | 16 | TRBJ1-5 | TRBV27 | CASSHEAGGGSQPQHF | TGTGCCAGCAGTCACGAGGCAGGGGGTGGATCTCAGCCCCAGCATTTT
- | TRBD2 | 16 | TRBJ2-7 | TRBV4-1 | CASSQDPYAGVDEQYF | TGCGCCAGCAGCCAAGATCCCTACGCGGGAGTGGACGAGCAGTACTTC
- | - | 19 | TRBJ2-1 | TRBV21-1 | CASNVEEKWDRDSYNEQFF | TGTGCCAGCAACGTCGAGGAGAAATGGGACAGGGACTCCTACAATGAGCAGTTCTTC
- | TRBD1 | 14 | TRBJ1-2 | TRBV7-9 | CASSARQGNYGYTF | TGTGCCAGCAGCGCGAGACAGGGCAACTATGGCTACACCTTC
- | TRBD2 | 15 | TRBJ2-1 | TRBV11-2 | CASSASSWGGNEQFF | TGTGCCAGCAGCGCCTCTAGCTGGGGGGGCAATGAGCAGTTCTTC
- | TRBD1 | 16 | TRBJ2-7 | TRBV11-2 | CASSSLPDRGLNEQYF | TGTGCCAGCAGCTCACTACCGGACAGGGGGCTCAACGAGCAGTACTTC
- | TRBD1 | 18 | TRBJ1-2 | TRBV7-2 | CASSLIGQGTYSNYGYTF | TGTGCCAGCAGCTTAATAGGACAGGGGACCTATTCTAACTATGGCTACACCTTC
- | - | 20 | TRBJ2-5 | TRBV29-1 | CSVDEPLRGTAKVPKETQYF | TGCAGCGTTGACGAGCCGTTACGGGGGACCGCTAAAGTCCCAAAAGAGACCCAGTACTTC
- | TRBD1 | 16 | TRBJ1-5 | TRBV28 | CASSSRDREGNQPQHF | TGTGCCAGCAGTTCCCGGGACAGGGAGGGCAATCAGCCCCAGCATTTT
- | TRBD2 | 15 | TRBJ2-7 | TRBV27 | CASSYTSGTSYEQYF | TGTGCCAGCAGCTATACCTCCGGGACTAGCTACGAGCAGTACTTC
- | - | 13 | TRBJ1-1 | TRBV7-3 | CASRRAQNTEAFF | TGTGCCAGCAGGCGGGCGCAGAACACTGAAGCTTTCTTT
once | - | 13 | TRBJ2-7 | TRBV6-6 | CASSPTGIYEQYF | TGTGCCAGCAGCCCGACGGGGATATACGAGCAGTACTTC
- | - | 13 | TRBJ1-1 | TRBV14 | CASSLSGGTEAFF | TGTGCCAGCAGCCTCTCCGGGGGCACTGAAGCTTTCTTT
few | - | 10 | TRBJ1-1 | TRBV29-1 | CSARGAEAFF | TGCAGCGCTCGGGGCGCTGAAGCTTTCTTT
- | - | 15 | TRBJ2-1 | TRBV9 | CASSPASDTYNEQFF | TGTGCCAGCAGCCCCGCTAGCGATACCTACAATGAGCAGTTCTTC
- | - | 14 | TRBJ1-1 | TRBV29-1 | CSVPTQGGGTEAFF | TGCAGCGTTCCGACACAGGGCGGTGGCACTGAAGCTTTCTTT
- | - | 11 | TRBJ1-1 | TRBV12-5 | CASGLGREAFF | TGTGCTAGTGGTTTAGGGCGTGAAGCTTTCTTT
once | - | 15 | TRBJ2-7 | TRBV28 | CASSPGPGGTYEQYF | TGTGCCAGCAGTCCAGGACCGGGGGGCACCTACGAGCAGTACTTC
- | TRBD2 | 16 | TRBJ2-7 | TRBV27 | CASSLSQLAGVDEQYF | TGTGCCAGCAGTTTATCTCAACTAGCGGGAGTTGACGAGCAGTACTTC
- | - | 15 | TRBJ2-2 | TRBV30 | CAWSGLAVYRGELFF | TGTGCCTGGAGTGGTCTAGCAGTTTACCGCGGGGAGCTGTTTTTT
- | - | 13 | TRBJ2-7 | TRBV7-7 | CASSFSPADEQYF | TGTGCCAGCAGCTTCAGCCCGGCCGACGAGCAGTACTTC
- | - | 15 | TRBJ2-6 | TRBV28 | CASSLGASGANVLTF | TGTGCCAGCAGTTTGGGGGCCTCTGGGGCCAACGTCCTGACTTTC
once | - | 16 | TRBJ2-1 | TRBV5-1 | CASSLTTYLSYNEQFF | TGCGCCAGCAGCCTTACTACGTACCTCTCCTACAATGAGCAGTTCTTC
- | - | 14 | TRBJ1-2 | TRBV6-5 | CASSYSGRGDGYTF | TGTGCCAGCAGTTACTCGGGACGAGGGGATGGCTACACCTTC
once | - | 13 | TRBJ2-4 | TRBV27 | CASSLLGGNIQYF | TGTGCCAGCAGTTTACTTGGGGGAAACATTCAGTACTTC
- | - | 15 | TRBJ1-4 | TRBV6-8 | CASRSRTAVNEKLFF | TGTGCCAGCAGGTCTAGGACAGCTGTTAATGAAAAACTGTTTTTT
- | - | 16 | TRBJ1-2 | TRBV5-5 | CASSLWGGFGGQVDTF | TGTGCCAGCAGCTTGTGGGGCGGCTTCGGAGGGCAAGTGGACACCTTC
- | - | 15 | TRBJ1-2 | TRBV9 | CASSVEQGGNYGYTF | TGTGCCAGCAGCGTAGAACAGGGAGGTAACTATGGCTACACCTTC
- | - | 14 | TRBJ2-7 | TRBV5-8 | CASSHGDGAYEQYF | TGTGCCAGCAGCCACGGCGATGGGGCCTACGAGCAGTACTTC
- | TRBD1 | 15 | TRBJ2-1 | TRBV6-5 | CASSFDRGSRNEQFF | TGTGCCAGCAGTTTTGACAGGGGTTCCCGCAATGAGCAGTTCTTC
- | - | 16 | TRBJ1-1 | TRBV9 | CASSAPGQGTMTEAFF | TGTGCCAGCAGCGCCCCGGGGCAGGGGACGATGACTGAAGCTTTCTTT